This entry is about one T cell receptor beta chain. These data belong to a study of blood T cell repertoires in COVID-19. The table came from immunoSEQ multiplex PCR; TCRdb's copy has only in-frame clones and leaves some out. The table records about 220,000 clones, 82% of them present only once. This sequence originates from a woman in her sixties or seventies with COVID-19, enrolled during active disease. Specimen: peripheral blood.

CDR3 in amino acids: CASSPTGGAKNIQYF. The CDR3 nucleotides are TGTGCCAGTAGCCCTACGGGGGGAGCCAAAAACATTCAGTACTTC. The chain couples TRBV19 to TRBJ2-4; 7 bases are a match to TRBD2. The CDR3 runs 15 residues. The V gene end was trimmed by 6 bases and the J gene end by 0 bases; junction bases not matched to a gene: 5. In germline, CDR1 is LNHDA, CDR2 SQIVND (reference sequence).